This passage covers 31 T cell receptor beta chains from one sample sequenced in a study of blood T cell repertoires in COVID-19. TCRdb's copy holds only in-frame clones and misses some; the assay was immunoSEQ multiplex PCR. The profile shows around 200,000 clones, roughly nine tenths of them singletons. The sample comprised peripheral blood. Source of these receptors: a man between 65 and 85 years old with active or convalescent COVID-19.

The chain carries TRBV7-9 and TRBJ1-3, with 8 bases fitting TRBD1. CDR3 length equals 15 residues. With 5 bases clipped from V and 0 bases from J, the junction kept 3 bases outside the gene matches. Germline lookup yields CDR1 SEHNR and CDR2 FQNEAQ (reference sequence). The CDR3 sequence: CASSRDRSSGNTIYF. In DNA, the CDR3 is TGTGCCAGCAGCCGGGACAGGAGCTCTGGAAACACCATATATTTT.

This sequence joins TRBV4-3 and TRBJ1-2, with D maybe TRBD1 (6 bases). There are 15 residues in the CDR3. V was trimmed by 3 bases and J by 2 bases, leaving 13 bases between them. Per the germline V gene, CDR1 is LGHNA and CDR2 is YSLEER. Here the CDR3 reads CASSHLTGQNYGYTF. The CDR3 bases are TGCGCCAGCAGCCACCTGACAGGACAAAACTATGGCTACACCTTC.

This clone has a handful of counts. This sequence joins TRBV4-3 and TRBJ1-4; no clear D gene. The CDR3 covers 17 residues. V was pared by 4 bases and J by 2 bases, with 17 bases between. Germline lookup yields CDR1 LGHNA and CDR2 YSLEER. The CDR3 loop reads CASSPAALADTNEKLFF. In DNA, the CDR3 is TGCGCCAGCAGCCCCGCGGCCCTGGCGGATACTAATGAAAAACTGTTTTTT.

The chain uses TRBV6-5 and TRBJ1-4, with D hard to call. V lost 0 bases and J 5 bases, leaving 4 bases between the germline ends. CDR1 is MNHEY and CDR2 is SVGAGI in the germline V gene. The CDR3 is made up of 13 amino acids. The CDR3 region has the DNA TGTGCCAGCAGTTACTCCGGGAATGAAAAACTGTTTTTT. Protein sequence: CASSYSGNEKLFF.

The chain uses TRBV7-8 and TRBJ2-2, with 9 bases identical to TRBD1. This CDR3 region has 16 residues. Trimming took 5 bases from V and 5 from J; bases not matched to a gene: 9. Germline V gene sequence: CDR1 SGHVS, CDR2 FQNEAQ. The DNA for the CDR3 is TGTGCCAGCAGCCGTCGGGACAGGGTAGTTACCGGGGAGCTGTTTTTT. This codes for CASSRRDRVVTGELFF. Supplemented by reference TRBV7-8 and TRBJ2-2, the full variable domain reads GAGVSQSPRYKVAKRGQDVALRCDPISGHVSLFWYQQALGQGPEFLTYFQNEAQLDKSGLPSDRFFAERPEGSVSTLKIQRTQQEDSAVYLCASSRRDRVVTGELFFGEGSRLTVL.

The CDR3, as DNA: TGTGCCAGCAGTGATAAAGGGGTGCGAGCTTTCTTT. Protein product: CASSDKGVRAFF. The chain combines TRBV2 with TRBJ1-1; tentatively, D is TRBD1 (5 bases). Per germline, CDR1 SNHLY and CDR2 FYNNEI. The CDR3 has 12 amino acids. The ends were cut back, 3 bases at V and 10 bases at J, with 12 bases in the middle.

This sequence joins TRBV7-2 and TRBJ1-2, with D possibly matching TRBD1 (5 bases). Per germline, CDR1 SGHTA and CDR2 FQGNSA. V lost 7 bases to trimming and J lost 6 bases, with 15 bases between them. The CDR3 length is 13 residues. The CDR3 sequence is CASIPWGVNGYTF. For the CDR3, the DNA is TGTGCCAGCATCCCCTGGGGGGTGAATGGCTACACCTTC.

The table lists this clone with a few counts. V gene TRBV30 combines with J gene TRBJ1-2, with 9 bases lining up with TRBD1. This CDR3 contains 13 residues. CDR1 is GTSNPN and CDR2 is SVGIG in the germline V gene (reference sequence). With 7 bases clipped from V and 3 bases from J, the junction kept 6 bases outside the gene matches. CDR3 sequence: CAFPDRGDYGYTF. The CDR3 DNA follows: TGTGCCTTCCCGGACAGGGGAGACTATGGCTACACCTTC.

A few counts support this clone. The rearrangement joins TRBV9 to TRBJ1-1, with D possibly matching TRBD1 (6 bases). The V gene's germline CDR1 is SGDLS and CDR2 YYNGEE. The V gene lost 4 bases and the J gene lost 1 base, with 11 bases spanning the gap. The CDR3 has 14 amino acids. The DNA for the CDR3 is TGTGCCAGCAGCTCAAGGGGACAGAACACTGAAGCTTTCTTT. Its protein is CASSSRGQNTEAFF.

The V call is TRBV19, the J call TRBJ1-1; no firm D call. The CDR3 has 14 amino acids. V lost 8 bases, J lost 5 bases, and 18 bases lay in between. CDR1 and CDR2 from the germline V gene are LNHDA and SQIVND (reference sequence). The CDR3, as DNA: TGTGCCAGTCTCCTTCGCCGAGGGAATACTGAAGCTTTCTTT. It codes for CASLLRRGNTEAFF.

The chain has TRBV7-2 and TRBJ1-1; D may be TRBD1 (6 bases). Trimming took off 0 bases at V and 1 base at J, with 12 bases between the two ends. CDR3 length: 16 residues. CDR1 and CDR2 (germline): SGHTA, FQGNSA. The CDR3 loop is CASSLAPGTQNTEAFF. The CDR3 nucleotides read TGTGCCAGCAGCTTAGCGCCCGGGACACAGAACACTGAAGCTTTCTTT.

The chain joins TRBV28 to TRBJ1-3; 9 bases align to TRBD1. This CDR3 is 14 amino acids long. Trimming removed 6 bases from V and 0 bases from J; junction bases left unmatched: 0. Per germline, CDR1 MDHEN and CDR2 SYDVKM. This chain's CDR3 is CASRGQGSGNTIYF. In DNA form, the CDR3 reads TGTGCCAGCAGGGGACAGGGCTCTGGAAACACCATATATTTT.

The genes are TRBV2 and TRBJ1-2; D unresolved. V was pared by 4 bases and J by 4 bases, with 10 bases between. The CDR3 loop spans 13 amino acids. Germline lookup yields CDR1 SNHLY and CDR2 FYNNEI. DNA of the CDR3: TGTGCCAGCAGTGTATTGAGAGCCTATGGCTACACCTTC. It translates to CASSVLRAYGYTF. The full variable domain, completed using reference TRBV2 and TRBJ1-2, is EPEVTQTPSHQVTQMGQEVILRCVPISNHLYFYWYRQILGQKVEFLVSFYNNEISEKSEIFDDQFSVERPDGSNFTLKIRSTKLEDSAMYFCASSVLRAYGYTFGSGTRLTVV.

This clone was seen just once. The V call is TRBV6-1, the J call TRBJ2-7; D uncertain. Germline CDR1 MNHNS, CDR2 SASEGT. The CDR3 sequence is 14 residues long. V was pared by 1 base and J by 3 bases, with 10 bases between. This CDR3 reads CASSEGPTHYEQYF. The CDR3 bases are TGTGCCAGCAGTGAAGGGCCCACACACTACGAGCAGTACTTC.

This rearrangement joins TRBV7-2 to TRBJ1-5; D uncertain. Looked up from germline, CDR1 is SGHTA and CDR2 is FQGNSA. V lost 4 bases to trimming and J lost 0 bases, with 7 bases between them. The CDR3 contains 14 residues. The CDR3 DNA reads as TGTGCCAGCAGCTCACACGTTAGCAATCAGCCCCAGCATTTT. Translation gives CASSSHVSNQPQHF.

The V and J genes are TRBV11-3 and TRBJ2-7, with D perhaps TRBD1 (6 bases). CDR1 is SGHNT and CDR2 is YENEEA in the germline V gene. Between the trimmed V and J ends, which lost 4 bases and 0 bases, there was a span of 16 bases. The length of the CDR3 is 16 residues. The CDR3 DNA sequence: TGTGCCAGCAGCTCGGGATCCGGGACACACTCCTACGAGCAGTACTTC. Translation: CASSSGSGTHSYEQYF.

The V gene is TRBV13, the J gene TRBJ1-1; D is ambiguous. Trimming cost V 5 bases and J 1 base, with 8 bases left between them. The CDR3 totals 13 residues. CDR1 and CDR2 from the germline V gene are PRHDT and FYEKMQ (reference sequence). As DNA, the CDR3 is TGTGCCAGCAGCCCTACCCCGAACACTGAAGCTTTCTTT. Translated, it gives CASSPTPNTEAFF. Filled out from reference TRBV13 and TRBJ1-1, the complete variable domain reads AAGVIQSPRHLIKEKRETATLKCYPIPRHDTVYWYQQGPGQDPQFLISFYEKMQSDKGSIPDRFSAQQFSDYHSELNMSSLELGDSALYFCASSPTPNTEAFFGQGTRLTVV.

The chain has TRBV19 and TRBJ1-1; D is unclear. Germline CDR1 LNHDA, CDR2 SQIVND (reference sequence). CDR3 length: 12 amino acids. V lost 10 bases, J lost 9 bases, and 18 bases lay in between. CDR3 nucleotide sequence: TGTGCCATCCACCTCCCTTACGGTCAAGCTTTCTTT. It translates to CAIHLPYGQAFF.

The chain has TRBV7-2 and TRBJ1-1; 9 positions agree with TRBD1. V lost 5 bases, J lost 3 bases, and 7 bases stayed unmatched. Germline assignment: CDR1 SGHTA and CDR2 FQGNSA. The CDR3 length is 15 residues. CDR3: CASSKYTGGHTEAFF. The CDR3 nucleotides are TGTGCCAGCAGCAAATATACAGGGGGCCACACTGAAGCTTTCTTT.

The V and J genes are TRBV7-3 and TRBJ2-7; unclear D gene. Germline CDR1 is SGHTA and CDR2 is FQGTGA. Trimming left V 0 bases short and J 5 bases short, with 8 bases between. The CDR3 is 13 amino acids. The CDR3 here is CASSLTRYDEQYF. The CDR3 DNA follows: TGTGCCAGCAGCTTAACGAGGTACGACGAGCAGTACTTC. The whole variable domain, remainder taken from reference TRBV7-3 and TRBJ2-7, is GAGVSQTPSNKVTEKGKYVELRCDPISGHTALYWYRQSLGQGPEFLIYFQGTGAADDSGLPNDRFFAVRPEGSVSTLKIQRTERGDSAVYLCASSLTRYDEQYFGPGTRLTVT.

The rearrangement joins TRBV30 to TRBJ1-5; 8 bases align to TRBD1. V lost 0 bases and J lost 6; bases outside the gene matches: 7. The CDR3 has 15 residues. The germline gives CDR1 GTSNPN, CDR2 SVGIG (reference sequence). CDR3 sequence reads: CAWSVRGQGIQPQHF. The CDR3 DNA is TGTGCCTGGAGTGTTAGAGGACAGGGTATTCAGCCCCAGCATTTT.

V is TRBV9 and J is TRBJ2-5, with D uncertain. With 2 bases removed from V and 0 bases from J, the gap between germline ends came to 8 bases. The length of the CDR3 is 14 residues. Germline values: CDR1 SGDLS, CDR2 YYNGEE. The CDR3: CASSVRPNQETQYF. Written as DNA, the CDR3 is TGTGCCAGCAGCGTGAGGCCCAACCAAGAGACCCAGTACTTC.

On this clone itself: At one end the junction does not follow the germline gene, possibly because of a read error. The CDR3 DNA reads TGCAGTGCCAGAGCGGGTTTCTTC. It is translated as CSARAGFF. The genes are TRBV20-1 and TRBJ2-1; TRBD2 might be the D (6 bases). The CDR3 is 8 amino acids. Germline V gene lookup returns CDR1 DFQATT and CDR2 SNEGSKA (reference sequence).

V and J are TRBV3-1 (or the pseudogene TRBV3-2) and TRBJ2-1, with D perhaps TRBD2 (5 bases). The CDR3 spans 15 residues. Germline V gene lookup returns CDR1 LGHDT and CDR2 YNNKEL (reference sequence). Trimming cost V 4 bases and J 8 bases, with 18 bases left between them. The CDR3 is CASSPPRVVNHEQFF. In nucleotides, the CDR3 is TGTGCCAGCAGCCCTCCGAGGGTAGTAAACCATGAGCAGTTCTTC.

This chain uses TRBV11-2 with TRBJ1-2, with TRBD1 matching over 7 bases. This CDR3 has 13 residues. The germline gives CDR1 SGHAT, CDR2 FQNNGV. The V gene end was trimmed by 3 bases and the J gene end by 5 bases; junction bases not matched to a gene: 3. DNA of the CDR3: TGTGCCAGCAGCTTCAGGGGGAAGTATGGCTACACCTTC. This encodes CASSFRGKYGYTF.

The V call is TRBV6-5, the J call TRBJ1-1; D not certain. This CDR3 has 14 residues. Germline V gene data show CDR1 as MNHEY and CDR2 as SVGAGI. V gave up 7 bases and J gave up 1 base, with 13 bases separating them. This CDR3 is CASKRRPENTEAFF. CDR3 nucleotides: TGTGCCAGCAAAAGGAGGCCAGAGAACACTGAAGCTTTCTTT.

The chain joins TRBV19 to TRBJ2-7, with 7 bases identical to TRBD1. The CDR3 length is 14 residues. J lost 3 bases, V lost 6 bases, and 8 bases had no gene match. The germline CDR1 and CDR2 sequences are LNHDA and SQIVND (reference sequence). The CDR3 DNA reads as TGTGCCAGTAGGGAACGAGGGGGCGGCTACGAGCAGTACTTC. Translated, it gives CASRERGGGYEQYF.

This chain uses TRBV5-6 with TRBJ2-6; TRBD1 agrees at 7 bases. V was clipped by 3 bases and J by 2 bases; unmatched bases: 11. Germline assignment: CDR1 SGHDT and CDR2 YYEEEE. This CDR3 is 18 amino acids long. Here the CDR3 DNA reads TGTGCCAGCAGCTGGATGACCGGGACAGTTGCTGGGGCCAACGTCCTGACTTTC. Translation gives CASSWMTGTVAGANVLTF.

The chain links TRBV6-2 or TRBV6-3 to TRBJ2-7, with D possibly TRBD2 on 6 matching bases. V dropped 0 bases and J dropped 5 bases, with 14 bases sitting between them. The CDR3 contains 15 residues. CDR1 is MNHEY and CDR2 is SVGEGT in the germline V gene. CDR3 protein: CASSYSGTPPNEQYF. Here the CDR3 DNA reads TGTGCCAGCAGTTACTCTGGGACTCCCCCTAACGAGCAGTACTTC.

This chain joins TRBV3-1 (or the pseudogene TRBV3-2) and TRBJ2-1; no clear D gene. This CDR3 contains 12 residues. Germline V lookup: CDR1 LGHDT, CDR2 YNNKEL (reference sequence). Deletions cut 0 bases from V and 6 bases from J, with 3 bases between. The CDR3 loop reads CASSQDRNEQFF. The CDR3 bases are TGTGCCAGCAGCCAAGATCGCAATGAGCAGTTCTTC.

The chain is built from TRBV19 and TRBJ1-1, with 10 bases aligning to TRBD1. From germline, CDR1 is LNHDA and CDR2 SQIVND (reference sequence). This CDR3 comprises 18 residues. The J segment lost 6 bases and the V segment lost 3 bases, leaving 16 bases of the junction unmatched. The CDR3 DNA reads as TGTGCCAGTAGTATTCAAGTGGGACAGGGGATTAGTTTCGCTGAAGCTTTCTTT. Amino acids: CASSIQVGQGISFAEAFF.